The subject of this entry is one T cell receptor (beta chain). Its antigen is still unknown. It has no much larger one-base neighbor in the sample; base qualities were not kept. A second Seattle source provided samples from volunteer blood donors who had recovered from COVID-19. Each collaborating institution followed its own protocols to collect whole blood in K2EDTA tubes. For TCRbeta analysis, collaborators shipped samples in one of three forms: frozen whole blood, isolated PBMCs, or DNA extracted from either of those sample types. This entry belongs to a study of blood T cell repertoires in COVID-19 (dated by TCRdb to 2018 to 2020). Background on the whole study: Samples covering the acute and convalescent phases of COVID-19 were provided by collaborators in the United States, Italy and Spain. The material from the prospective study consisted of cDNA or gDNA derived from T cells, B-cell-depleted T cells, or PBMCs. The dataset comprised deeply sampled blood TCRbeta repertoires from subjects exposed to, actively infected with, or recovered from COVID-19. The repertoires were made available in a free public database intended to serve as a resource for research on the immune response to SARS-CoV-2. The samples were drawn from two sources: the first 160 participants of the ongoing ImmuneRACE study, and 1,200 or so subjects contributed by 6 global collaborators. Sample metadata almost always included a de-identified subject ID, COVID-19 status, age in years and sex. HLA class I and class II types, where available, came from metadata supplied by the sample provider rather than from assay-based typing.

The immunoSEQ Assay, a bias-controlled multiplex PCR, was used to amplify TCRbeta CDR3 regions from genomic DNA. The authors processed their data as follows. The number of nucleated cells in each sample was estimated by amplification of reference gene primers within the assay. To quantify the absolute abundance of each unique TCRbeta CDR3 rearrangement, sequence reads were collapsed and filtered. For each sample, productive Simpson clonality was calculated by taking the square root of Simpson's diversity index across productive rearrangements. This is the immuneACCESS table as TCRdb keeps it, with only in-frame sequences that have V and J called. A part of the clones is gone; compared with another copy, unresolved V genes explain less than half, and the rest is unexplained. V and J calls and clone size are copied from that table; D and trimming were computed from the DNA. For this sample there are 250,000 or so clones; 84% appear just once. The ten largest clones add up to about 1.5% of the sample.

Overall study results and their limits: The quantity of clinical and demographic metadata differed by source and by participant and was supplied without curation.

Its CDR3 holds 15 amino acids, cysteine through phenylalanine. The CDR3 DNA has 45 bases and is translated from base 1. The germline V gene (reference sequence) yields MNHEY for CDR1 and SMNVEV for CDR2. Trimming takes 5 bases off V and 4 bases off J; junction bases not matched to a gene: 5. The sequence was obtained from a woman between 40 and 55 years old who had recovered from COVID-19. Sequencing input: peripheral blood. Recombination joined TRBV27 with TRBJ1-2; 12 central bases correspond to TRBD1. The nucleotide sequence reads as follows: TGTGCCAGCAGTCCCGGGACAGGGGGCCCCTATGGCTACACCTTC. Its protein is CASSPGTGGPYGYTF.